Presented here are 15 T cell receptor beta chains from one specimen sequenced in a study of Ad26.COV2.S vaccination and SARS-CoV-2 variants. Profiling relied on immunoSEQ multiplex PCR, and the TCRdb table lists in-frame clones only, not all of them. There are over 400,000 clones in the sample; approximately 92% occur only once, and just over 2.5% lies in the top ten. Treatment in this sample: roughly 20 received Ad26.COV2.S at low or high dose, single or two shots; 5 received placebo; per-sample allocation not given. Samples analyzed were those drawn on day 63 after the first vaccine or placebo injection. The material was peripheral blood, obtained in a trial of Ad26.COV2.S vaccine versus placebo. These TCRs come from a person aged 18-65 years who received the Ad26.COV2.S COVID-19 vaccine or a placebo.

The chain carries TRBV7-2 and TRBJ2-7, with 12 nucleotides matching TRBD2. CDR1 is SGHTA and CDR2 is FQGNSA in the germline V gene. V was clipped by 3 bases and J by 1 base; unmatched bases: 1. This CDR3 has 15 amino acids. The CDR3 sequence is CASSFGLAGSYEQYF. CDR3 coding DNA: TGTGCCAGCAGCTTCGGACTAGCGGGGTCCTACGAGCAGTACTTC.

J is TRBJ2-1 and V is TRBV29-1, with D possibly matching TRBD2 (5 bases). V lost 4 bases, J lost 2 bases, and 12 bases lay in between. Germline CDR1 reads SQVTM; CDR2 reads ANQGSEA. The CDR3 contains 14 residues. CDR3 in DNA: TGCAGCGTTGCGGTAGCGCACACCTACAATGAGCAGTTCTTC. Translation gives CSVAVAHTYNEQFF.

The rearrangement uses TRBV5-1 and TRBJ2-3; TRBD2 aligns across 10 bases. V trimming: 4 bases; J trimming: 5 bases; junction bases outside the gene matches: 16. CDR3 length: 18 amino acids. Germline V CDR1 and CDR2: SGHRS, YFSETQ. The CDR3 spells CASSPGFWSGGVKDTQYF. Written as DNA, the CDR3 is TGCGCCAGCAGCCCGGGTTTTTGGAGCGGGGGGGTAAAAGATACGCAGTATTTT.

This sequence joins TRBV27 and TRBJ2-1, with TRBD1 identical over 8 bases. The CDR3 is made up of 19 amino acids. The V gene's germline CDR1 is MNHEY and CDR2 SMNVEV (reference sequence). The ends lost 5 bases at V and 0 bases at J; junction bases unmatched: 15. The CDR3 nucleotides read TGTGCCAGCAGTACCCTCGGACAGGGCTATTTAGGCTCCTACAATGAGCAGTTCTTC. Its translation is CASSTLGQGYLGSYNEQFF.

V gene TRBV4-3 combines with J gene TRBJ2-2; TRBD2 matches at 7 bases. This CDR3 contains 16 residues. CDR1 is LGHNA, CDR2 YSLEER, per germline. With V trimmed by 0 bases and J by 5 bases, 6 bases remained unmatched. This chain's CDR3 is CASSQESGTNTGELFF. The DNA for the CDR3 is TGCGCCAGCAGCCAAGAATCTGGGACTAATACCGGGGAGCTGTTTTTT.

The chain combines TRBV5-1 with TRBJ2-1; 10 bases match TRBD2. The germline gives CDR1 SGHRS, CDR2 YFSETQ. The trim removed 0 bases at V and 9 bases at J, leaving 9 bases unmatched. The length of the CDR3 is 16 residues. The chain's CDR3 is CASSLEPAGGPFEQFF. The CDR3 DNA reads TGCGCCAGCAGCTTGGAGCCAGCGGGAGGGCCTTTTGAGCAGTTCTTC.

The chain employs TRBV6-2 or TRBV6-3 and TRBJ2-7; 8 bases fit TRBD2. Germline CDR1 is MNHEY and CDR2 is SVGEGT. The V gene end was trimmed by 2 bases and the J gene end by 0 bases; junction bases not matched to a gene: 6. This CDR3 region has 16 residues. In DNA, the CDR3 is TGTGCCAGCAGTTACGTCGGCGGGAGGCGCTCCTACGAGCAGTACGTC. It specifies CASSYVGGRRSYEQYV.

The rearrangement links TRBV30 to TRBJ2-4; 8 positions match TRBD1. Germline V gives CDR1 GTSNPN, CDR2 SVGIG (reference sequence). The trim removed 1 base at V and 7 bases at J, leaving 0 bases unmatched. CDR3 length: 12 amino acids. CDR3 sequence (DNA): TGTGCCTGGAGTGGGACAGGGAACATTCAGTACTTC. Translated, it gives CAWSGTGNIQYF.

In this sample, this clone turned up a few times. The chain joins TRBV11-2 to TRBJ2-3; TRBD2 is a possible D gene (5 bases). This CDR3 is built from 14 residues. CDR1 SGHAT and CDR2 FQNNGV come from the germline V gene. V dropped 3 bases and J dropped 6 bases, with 13 bases sitting between them. Here the CDR3 DNA reads TGTGCCAGCAGCTTTGAGGGAAGTGCGGATACGCAGTATTTT. Protein: CASSFEGSADTQYF.

V gene TRBV6-5 combines with J gene TRBJ1-1; D is ambiguous. The V end was cut by 5 bases, the J end by 3 bases, with 10 bases between. Germline-derived CDR1 and CDR2 are MNHEY and SVGAGI. This CDR3 region has 13 residues. In DNA form, the CDR3 reads TGTGCCAGCAGTCGGGGTACGCACACTGAAGCTTTCTTT. Its protein product is CASSRGTHTEAFF.

This sequence joins TRBV9 and TRBJ2-2, with 7 positions matching TRBD2. CDR3 length: 16 amino acids. The V segment lost 1 base and the J segment 6 bases; nucleotides outside the gene matches: 9. Germline V gene data show CDR1 as SGDLS and CDR2 as YYNGEE. The CDR3 sequence: CASSVLGVAGAGELFF. Written as DNA, the CDR3 is TGTGCCAGCAGCGTACTGGGGGTTGCGGGGGCCGGGGAGCTGTTTTTT.

The rearrangement links TRBV5-6 to TRBJ1-2; D not resolved. Germline assignment: CDR1 SGHDT and CDR2 YYEEEE. The CDR3 covers 15 residues. V was cut by 4 bases and J by 0 bases, with 13 bases left in between. The DNA of the CDR3 is TGTGCCAGCAGCGATATCAGACGTTCTAACTATGGCTACACCTTC. Translation gives CASSDIRRSNYGYTF.

The rearrangement joins TRBV15 to TRBJ1-6; weak D call: TRBD1 (5 bases). Trimming removed 4 bases at V and 2 bases at J, with 12 bases between. The CDR3 is 16 amino acids. Per the germline V gene, CDR1 is LNHNV and CDR2 is YYDKDF (reference sequence). The CDR3 spells CATSTGAGPYNSPLHF. The CDR3 DNA is TGTGCCACCAGCACCGGGGCGGGGCCCTATAATTCACCCCTCCACTTT.

V usage is TRBV5-5 and J usage is TRBJ2-5; tentatively, D is TRBD1 (8 bases). V dropped 1 base and J dropped 4 bases, with 17 bases sitting between them. Germline CDR1 SGHKS, CDR2 YYEKEE (reference sequence). This CDR3 has 16 amino acids. DNA of the CDR3: TGTGCCAGCAGCTTGACAGGGGGGGTAGCCAGAGAGACCCAGTACTTC. It specifies CASSLTGGVARETQYF.

The V call is TRBV5-6, the J call TRBJ1-6; a weak D match, TRBD1 (6 bases). Germline-derived CDR1 and CDR2 are SGHDT and YYEEEE. CDR3 length: 16 amino acids. V was shortened by 2 bases and J by 10 bases, with 19 bases between the two germline ends. The CDR3 is CASSLTTGTAGSPLHF. The CDR3 DNA follows: TGTGCCAGCAGCTTAACGACAGGAACGGCGGGGTCACCCCTCCACTTT. The variable domain in full, completed from reference TRBV5-6 and TRBJ1-6, reads DAGVTQSPTHLIKTRGQQVTLRCSPKSGHDTVSWYQQALGQGPQFIFQYYEEEERQRGNFPDRFSGHQFPNYSSELNVNALLLGDSALYLCASSLTTGTAGSPLHFGNGTRLTVT.